A selection of T cell receptor beta chains follows, all from one sample in a study of a mutant IDH1 vaccine in newly diagnosed glioma. Method: immunoSEQ multiplex PCR; TCRdb's copy keeps in-frame clones and lacks some. The sample comprises under 150,000 clones, roughly 77% of which are singletons, and under 5.5% rests with the top ten. The antigens for these receptors are not known. The starting material was PBMCs, obtained from a glioma patient whose treatment included an IDH1 peptide vaccine. These receptor sequences come from a man in his forties or fifties with glioma. Each CDR3 is given with its conserved first and last residue. Only part of the rows carry a size: once, few, many, or a class if the clone is expanded.

clone size	J gene	V gene	CDR3 protein
-	TRBJ1-2	TRBV19	CASSIIRTGANYGYTF
-	TRBJ2-3	TRBV5-1	CASSLGTTSTDTQYF
-	TRBJ1-4	TRBV30	CAWRQVFNEKLFF
-	TRBJ2-3	TRBV21-1	CASSKVTGRNTQYF
once	TRBJ1-3	TRBV30	CAWSAPGSYSGNTIYF
few	TRBJ1-1	TRBV5-5	CASSLRDSNTEAFF
-	TRBJ2-5	TRBV9	CASSAQETQYF
once	TRBJ2-2	TRBV5-4	CASSLAPGRNTGELFF
-	TRBJ1-2	TRBV30	CAWSPRQGASGYTF
many	TRBJ2-7	TRBV5-1	CASSLAPSGGAYEQYF
-	TRBJ2-3	TRBV4-2	CASSQDGGRRAGDMQYF
-	TRBJ1-1	TRBV9	CASSAQQGAFAEAFF